This T cell receptor beta chain originates from a study of vaccination effects on CD4 cells after COVID-19. On the study more broadly: Post-vaccine sampling occurred a median 72 days after the second dose.

The culture ran for 10 days, and then CD4+ T cells were isolated. Two doses of either BNT162b2 or mRNA-1273 were given to each participant. On days 3 and 7, fresh IL-2 medium replaced half the medium. TCRdb keeps only in-frame clones here, not all; method: immunoSEQ multiplex PCR. The sample consists of fewer than 75,000 clones, nearly 80% of them appearing once. Germline V gene sequence: CDR1 MDHEN, CDR2 SYDVKM. The CDR3 extends over 16 amino acids. Trimming cost V 2 bases and J 2 bases; bases outside gene matches: 5. Regarding this clone: Its antigen is not identified.

The study, taken as a whole, reports: Late post-vaccination, clones induced by infection and those induced by vaccine underwent marked clonal contraction. Small numbers of convalescent patients limited the study. It also lacked early post-infection timepoints.

This receptor was identified in a human donor who received a COVID-19 vaccine. This chain links TRBV28 with TRBJ2-7; TRBD2 matches at 11 bases. Sequenced here: CD4+ T cells from PBMCs cultured without peptide, sampled after COVID-19 vaccination. The CDR3 here is CASSLTSGRGPYEQYF. CDR3 nucleotides: TGTGCCAGCAGTTTAACTAGCGGGAGAGGGCCCTACGAGCAGTACTTC.